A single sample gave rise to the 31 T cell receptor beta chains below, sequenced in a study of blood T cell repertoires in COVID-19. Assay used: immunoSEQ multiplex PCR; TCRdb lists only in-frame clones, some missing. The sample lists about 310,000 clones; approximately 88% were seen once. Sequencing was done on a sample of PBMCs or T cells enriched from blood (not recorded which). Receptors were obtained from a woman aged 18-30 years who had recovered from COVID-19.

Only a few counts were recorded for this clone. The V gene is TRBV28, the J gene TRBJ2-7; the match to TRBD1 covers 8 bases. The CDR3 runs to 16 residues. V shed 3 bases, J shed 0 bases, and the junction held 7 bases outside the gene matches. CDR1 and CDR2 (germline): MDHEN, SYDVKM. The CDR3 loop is CASSFPIQGVSYEQYF. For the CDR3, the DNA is TGTGCCAGCAGTTTCCCCATACAGGGGGTCTCCTACGAGCAGTACTTC.

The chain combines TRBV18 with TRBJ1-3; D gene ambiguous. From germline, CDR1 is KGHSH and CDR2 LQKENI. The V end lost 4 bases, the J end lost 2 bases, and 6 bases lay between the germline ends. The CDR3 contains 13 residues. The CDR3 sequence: CASSLLPGNTIYF. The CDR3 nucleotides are TGTGCCAGCTCACTTCTCCCTGGAAACACCATATATTTT.

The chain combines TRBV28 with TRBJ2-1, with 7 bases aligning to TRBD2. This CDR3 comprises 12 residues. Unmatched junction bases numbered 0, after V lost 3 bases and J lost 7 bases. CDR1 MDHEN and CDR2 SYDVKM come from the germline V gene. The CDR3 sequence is CASSLGGNEQFF. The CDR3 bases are TGTGCCAGCAGTTTGGGAGGGAATGAGCAGTTCTTC.

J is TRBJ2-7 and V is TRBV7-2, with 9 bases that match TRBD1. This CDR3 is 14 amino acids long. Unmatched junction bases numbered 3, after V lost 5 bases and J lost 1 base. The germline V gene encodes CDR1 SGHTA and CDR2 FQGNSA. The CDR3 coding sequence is TGTGCCAGCAGCCAAGACAGGGGGTCCTACGAGCAGTACTTC. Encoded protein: CASSQDRGSYEQYF. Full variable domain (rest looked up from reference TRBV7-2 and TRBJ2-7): GAGVSQSPSNKVTEKGKDVELRCDPISGHTALYWYRQSLGQGLEFLIYFQGNSAPDKSGLPSDRFSAERTGGSVSTLTIQRTQQEDSAVYLCASSQDRGSYEQYFGPGTRLTVT.

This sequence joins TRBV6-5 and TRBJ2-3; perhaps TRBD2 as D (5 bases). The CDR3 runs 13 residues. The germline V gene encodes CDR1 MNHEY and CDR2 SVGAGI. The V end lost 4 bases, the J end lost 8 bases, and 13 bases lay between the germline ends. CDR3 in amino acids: CASSSRTRGTQYF. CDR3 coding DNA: TGTGCCAGCAGTTCCCGGACCCGGGGTACGCAGTATTTT.

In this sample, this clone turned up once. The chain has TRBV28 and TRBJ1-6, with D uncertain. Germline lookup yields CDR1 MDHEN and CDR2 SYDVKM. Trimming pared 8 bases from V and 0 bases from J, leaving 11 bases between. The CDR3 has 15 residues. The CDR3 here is CASVLGSSYNSPLHF. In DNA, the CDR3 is TGTGCCAGCGTCTTGGGGAGCTCCTATAATTCACCCCTCCACTTT.

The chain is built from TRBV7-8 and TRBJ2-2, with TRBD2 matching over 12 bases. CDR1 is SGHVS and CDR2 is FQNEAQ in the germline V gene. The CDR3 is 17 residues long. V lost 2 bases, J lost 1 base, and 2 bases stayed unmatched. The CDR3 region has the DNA TGTGCCAGCAGCTTATTACTAGCGGGAGGGAACACCGGGGAGCTGTTTTTT. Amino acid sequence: CASSLLLAGGNTGELFF.

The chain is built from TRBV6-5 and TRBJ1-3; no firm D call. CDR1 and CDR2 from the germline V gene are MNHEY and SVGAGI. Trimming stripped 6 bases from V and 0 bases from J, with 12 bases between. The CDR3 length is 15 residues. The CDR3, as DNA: TGTGCCAGCAGGAGGGAGGGCTTCTCTGGAAACACCATATATTTT. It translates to CASRREGFSGNTIYF.

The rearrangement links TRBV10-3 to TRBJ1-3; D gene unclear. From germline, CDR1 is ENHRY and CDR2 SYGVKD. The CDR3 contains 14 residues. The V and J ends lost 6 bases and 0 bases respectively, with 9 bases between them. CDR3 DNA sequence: TGTGCCATCAGAACGGACTACTCTGGAAACACCATATATTTT. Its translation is CAIRTDYSGNTIYF.

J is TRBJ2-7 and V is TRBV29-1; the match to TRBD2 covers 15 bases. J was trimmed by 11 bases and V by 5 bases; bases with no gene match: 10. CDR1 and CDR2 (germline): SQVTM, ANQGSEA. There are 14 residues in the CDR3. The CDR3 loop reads CSVRGLAGGPSEYF. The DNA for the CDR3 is TGCAGCGTTAGAGGACTAGCGGGAGGGCCTTCCGAGTACTTC.

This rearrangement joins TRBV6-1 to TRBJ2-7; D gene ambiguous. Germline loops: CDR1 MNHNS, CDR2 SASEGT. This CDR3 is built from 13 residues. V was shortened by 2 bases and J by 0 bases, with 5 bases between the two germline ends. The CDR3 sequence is CASSENSSYEQYF. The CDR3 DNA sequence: TGTGCCAGCAGTGAAAATAGCTCCTACGAGCAGTACTTC.

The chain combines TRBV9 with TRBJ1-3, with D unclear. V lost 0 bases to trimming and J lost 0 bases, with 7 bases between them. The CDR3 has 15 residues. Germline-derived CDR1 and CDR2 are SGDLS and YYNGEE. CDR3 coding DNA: TGTGCCAGCAGCGTAGCTACCAACTCTGGAAACACCATATATTTT. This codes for CASSVATNSGNTIYF.

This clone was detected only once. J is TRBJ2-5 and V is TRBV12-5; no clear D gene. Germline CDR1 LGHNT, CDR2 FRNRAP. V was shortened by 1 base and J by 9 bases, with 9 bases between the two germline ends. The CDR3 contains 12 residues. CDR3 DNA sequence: TGTGCTAGTGGTTTGGCAGAGGTGCCCCAGTACTTC. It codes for CASGLAEVPQYF. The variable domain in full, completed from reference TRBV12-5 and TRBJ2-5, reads DARVTQTPRHKVTEMGQEVTMRCQPILGHNTVFWYRQTMMQGLELLAYFRNRAPLDDSGMPKDRFSAEMPDATLATLKIQPSEPRDSAVYFCASGLAEVPQYFGPGTRLLVL.

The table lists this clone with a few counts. The CDR3 bases are TGTGCCAGTAGTATCGCCGGGACAGGGGGCAATGAGCAGTTCTTC. Translated: CASSIAGTGGNEQFF. This chain connects TRBV19 to TRBJ2-1; the match to TRBD1 covers 11 bases. V lost 3 bases, J lost 6 bases, and 4 bases stayed unmatched. CDR1 LNHDA and CDR2 SQIVND come from the germline V gene (reference sequence). This CDR3 has 15 amino acids.

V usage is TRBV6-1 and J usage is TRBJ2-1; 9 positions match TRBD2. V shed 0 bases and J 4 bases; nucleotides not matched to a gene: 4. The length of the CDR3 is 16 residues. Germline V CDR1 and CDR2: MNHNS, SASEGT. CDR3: CASSEARLAGYNEQFF. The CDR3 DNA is TGTGCCAGCAGTGAAGCGCGGCTAGCGGGGTACAATGAGCAGTTCTTC.

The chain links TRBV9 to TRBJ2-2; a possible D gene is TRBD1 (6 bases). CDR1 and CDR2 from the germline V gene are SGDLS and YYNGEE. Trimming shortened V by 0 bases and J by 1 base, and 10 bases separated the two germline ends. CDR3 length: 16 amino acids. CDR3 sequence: CASSVDAGVNTGELFF. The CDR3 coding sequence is TGTGCCAGCAGCGTAGACGCAGGGGTGAACACCGGGGAGCTGTTTTTT.

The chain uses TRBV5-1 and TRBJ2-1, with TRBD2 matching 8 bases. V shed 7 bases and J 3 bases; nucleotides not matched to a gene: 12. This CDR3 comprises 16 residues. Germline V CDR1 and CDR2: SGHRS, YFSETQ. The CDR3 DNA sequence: TGCGCCAGCTCGGGGTTTGGGACTAGGGTCTACAATGAGCAGTTCTTC. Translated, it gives CASSGFGTRVYNEQFF.

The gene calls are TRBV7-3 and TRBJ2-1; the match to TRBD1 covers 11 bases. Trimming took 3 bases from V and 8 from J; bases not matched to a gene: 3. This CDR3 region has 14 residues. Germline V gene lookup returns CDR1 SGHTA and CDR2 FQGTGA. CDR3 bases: TGTGCCAGCAGCTTCGGACAGGGGGCACATGAGCAGTTCTTC. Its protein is CASSFGQGAHEQFF. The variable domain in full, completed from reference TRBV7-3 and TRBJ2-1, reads GAGVSQTPSNKVTEKGKYVELRCDPISGHTALYWYRQSLGQGPEFLIYFQGTGAADDSGLPNDRFFAVRPEGSVSTLKIQRTERGDSAVYLCASSFGQGAHEQFFGPGTRLTVL.

The CDR3 reads CASSLLRDEQYF. The DNA for the CDR3 is TGCGCCAGCAGCTTGTTGAGGGACGAGCAGTACTTC. The V call is TRBV5-1, the J call TRBJ2-7, with D possibly matching TRBD2 (5 bases). CDR1 and CDR2 (germline): SGHRS, YFSETQ. V lost 1 base, J lost 5 bases, and 7 bases lay in between. This CDR3 region has 12 residues.

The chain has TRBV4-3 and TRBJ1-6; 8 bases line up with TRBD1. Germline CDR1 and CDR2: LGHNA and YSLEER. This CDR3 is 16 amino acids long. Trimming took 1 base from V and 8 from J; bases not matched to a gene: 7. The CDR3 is CASSQGPDRGYSPLHF. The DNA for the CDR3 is TGCGCCAGCAGCCAAGGCCCAGACAGGGGATATTCACCCCTCCACTTT.

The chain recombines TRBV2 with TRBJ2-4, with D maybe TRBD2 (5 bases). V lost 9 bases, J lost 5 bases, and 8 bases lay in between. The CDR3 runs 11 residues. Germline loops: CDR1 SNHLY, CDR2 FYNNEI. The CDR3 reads CASSRENIQYF. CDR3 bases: TGTGCCAGTTCGAGGGAAAACATTCAGTACTTC.

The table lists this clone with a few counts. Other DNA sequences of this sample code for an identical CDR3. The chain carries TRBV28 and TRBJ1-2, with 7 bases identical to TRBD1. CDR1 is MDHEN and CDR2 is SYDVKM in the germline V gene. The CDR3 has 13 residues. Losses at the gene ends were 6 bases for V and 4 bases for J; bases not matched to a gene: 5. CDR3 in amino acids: CASRPTGPYGYTF. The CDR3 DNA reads TGTGCCAGCAGGCCGACAGGGCCCTATGGCTACACCTTC.

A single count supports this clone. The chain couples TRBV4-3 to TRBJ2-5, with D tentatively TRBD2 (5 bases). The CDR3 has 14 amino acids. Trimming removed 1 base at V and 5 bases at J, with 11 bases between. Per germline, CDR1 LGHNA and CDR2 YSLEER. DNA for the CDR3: TGCGCCAGCAGCCAAGCGGGCCGAGGGGAGACCCAGTACTTC. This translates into CASSQAGRGETQYF.

The CDR3 sequence: CASSLTSGNMDTQYF. CDR3 bases: TGCGCCAGCAGCCTGACTAGCGGGAATATGGATACGCAGTATTTT. The chain links TRBV5-1 to TRBJ2-3; 11 bases agree with TRBD2. This CDR3 comprises 15 residues. CDR1 is SGHRS and CDR2 is YFSETQ in the germline V gene. V was pared by 4 bases and J by 6 bases, with 7 bases of the junction left unmatched.

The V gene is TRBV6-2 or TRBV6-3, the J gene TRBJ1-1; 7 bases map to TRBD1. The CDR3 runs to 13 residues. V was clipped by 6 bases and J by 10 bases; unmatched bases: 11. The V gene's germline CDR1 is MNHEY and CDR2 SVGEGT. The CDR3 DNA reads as TGTGCCAGCAGCCCCTTGGCAGGGGGTGGAGCTTTCTTT. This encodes CASSPLAGGGAFF.

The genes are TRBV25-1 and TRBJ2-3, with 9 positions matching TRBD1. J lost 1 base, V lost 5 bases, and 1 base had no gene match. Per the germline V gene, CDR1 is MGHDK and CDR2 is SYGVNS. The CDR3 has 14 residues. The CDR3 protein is CASSRQGGTDTQYF. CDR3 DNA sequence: TGTGCCAGCAGTCGACAGGGGGGCACAGATACGCAGTATTTT.

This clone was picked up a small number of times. Here the CDR3 DNA reads TGTGCCAGCTTACTTGACAGGTCCCGCAATTCACCCCTCCACTTT. Its protein product is CASLLDRSRNSPLHF. This chain uses TRBV18 with TRBJ1-6; perhaps TRBD1 as D (6 bases). Germline CDR1 reads KGHSH; CDR2 reads LQKENI. Trimming left V 7 bases short and J 7 bases short, with 17 bases between. CDR3 length equals 15 residues.

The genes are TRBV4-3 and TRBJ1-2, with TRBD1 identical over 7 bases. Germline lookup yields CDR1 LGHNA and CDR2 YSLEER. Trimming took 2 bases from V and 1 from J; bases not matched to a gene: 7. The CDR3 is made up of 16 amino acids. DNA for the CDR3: TGCGCCAGCAGCCAAAGCTTCGGGACAGTTAACTATGGCTACACCTTC. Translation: CASSQSFGTVNYGYTF.

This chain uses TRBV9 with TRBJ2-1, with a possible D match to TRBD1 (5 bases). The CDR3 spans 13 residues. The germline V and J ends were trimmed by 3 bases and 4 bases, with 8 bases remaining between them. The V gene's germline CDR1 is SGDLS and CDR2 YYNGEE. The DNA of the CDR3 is TGTGCCAGCAGCGAGACAGCGTACAATGAGCAGTTCTTC. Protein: CASSETAYNEQFF.

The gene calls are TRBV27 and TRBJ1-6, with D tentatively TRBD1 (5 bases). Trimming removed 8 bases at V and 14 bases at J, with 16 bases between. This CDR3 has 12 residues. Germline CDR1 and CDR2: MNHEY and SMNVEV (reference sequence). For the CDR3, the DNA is TGTGCCAGCGGCTGGCAGGGCAAAGCCCTCCACTTT. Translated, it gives CASGWQGKALHF.

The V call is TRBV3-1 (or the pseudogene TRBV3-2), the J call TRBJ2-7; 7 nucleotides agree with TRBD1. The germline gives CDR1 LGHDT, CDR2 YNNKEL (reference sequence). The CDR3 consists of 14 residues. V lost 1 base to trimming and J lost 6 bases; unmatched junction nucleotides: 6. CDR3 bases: TGTGCCAGCAGCCAAGCGCCACAGGGGTCCGAGCAGTACTTC. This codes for CASSQAPQGSEQYF.